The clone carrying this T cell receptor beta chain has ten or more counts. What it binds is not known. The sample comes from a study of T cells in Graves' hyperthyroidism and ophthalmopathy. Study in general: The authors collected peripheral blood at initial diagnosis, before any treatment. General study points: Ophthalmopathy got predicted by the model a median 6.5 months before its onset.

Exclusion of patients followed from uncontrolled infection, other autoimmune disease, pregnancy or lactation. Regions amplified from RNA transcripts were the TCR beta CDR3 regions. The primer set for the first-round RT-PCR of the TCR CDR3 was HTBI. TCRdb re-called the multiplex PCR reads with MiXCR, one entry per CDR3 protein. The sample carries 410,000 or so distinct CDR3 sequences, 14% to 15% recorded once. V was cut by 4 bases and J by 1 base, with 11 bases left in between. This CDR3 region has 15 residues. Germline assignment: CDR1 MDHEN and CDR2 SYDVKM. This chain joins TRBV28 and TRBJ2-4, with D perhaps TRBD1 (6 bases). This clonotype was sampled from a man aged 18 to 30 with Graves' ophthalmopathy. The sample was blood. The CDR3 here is CASSYLQGAKNIQYF. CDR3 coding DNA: TGTGCCAGCAGTTACCTACAGGGTGCCAAAAACATTCAGTACTTC.